This is a list of T cell receptor beta chains from one sample in a study of shared T cell receptors in the human thymus. Measured with immunoSEQ multiplex PCR; TCRdb has only the in-frame clones, and not every one. The sample holds just under 550,000 clones; more than 75% are singletons and the top ten take roughly 0.013%. These same records also appear under a second study, on human thymus T cells.

Source material: thymocytes. These receptors originate from a boy in the first two years of life with a congenital heart defect. The CDR3 runs from the conserved cysteine through the conserved F or W. D genes are given only for firm matches. Clone size is shown for a subset of rows, as once, few, many or a class of expanded clone.

TRBD1	13	TRBV7-9	.	TRBJ1-2	CASRWTGGYGYTF	TGTGCCAGCAGGTGGACAGGGGGCTATGGCTACACCTTC
.	18	TRBV7-3	.	TRBJ2-2	CASSLTTGHYPNTGELFF	TGTGCCAGCAGCTTAACTACAGGTCACTACCCGAACACCGGGGAGCTGTTTTTT
TRBD2	17	TRBV25-1	.	TRBJ2-3	CASSERPPSGSTDTQYF	TGTGCCAGCAGTGAACGCCCCCCTAGCGGGAGCACAGATACGCAGTATTTT
.	15	TRBV11-3	.	TRBJ2-3	CASSPIRESSDTQYF	TGTGCCAGCAGCCCAATCCGGGAGAGCTCAGATACGCAGTATTTT
.	12	TRBV19	.	TRBJ2-7	CASSITRDEQYF	TGTGCCAGTAGTATTACCAGGGACGAGCAGTACTTC
.	13	TRBV11-2	.	TRBJ2-5	CASSKGLQETQYF	TGTGCCAGCAGCAAGGGACTGCAAGAGACCCAGTACTTC
TRBD1	15	TRBV28	.	TRBJ1-2	CASRRRDRGRYGYTF	TGTGCCAGCAGAAGACGGGACAGGGGGCGCTATGGCTACACCTTC
.	19	TRBV28	few	TRBJ2-1	CASSPLAAFRGKPTMGQFF	TGTGCCAGCAGTCCACTCGCCGCGTTTCGCGGGAAACCTACAATGGGGCAGTTCTTC
TRBD2	15	TRBV6-4	.	TRBJ2-3	CASSDVAGGMDTQYF	TGTGCCAGCAGTGACGTAGCGGGAGGAATGGATACGCAGTATTTT
TRBD1	13	TRBV7-6	few	TRBJ2-7	CASRGTDSYEQYF	TGTGCCAGCAGGGGGACAGACTCCTACGAGCAGTACTTC
TRBD2	15	TRBV4-3	.	TRBJ2-1	CASSQERREANEQFF	TGCGCCAGCAGCCAAGAAAGGCGGGAGGCCAATGAGCAGTTCTTC
.	16	TRBV27	.	TRBJ2-1	CASRQGYGSSYNEQFF	TGTGCCAGCAGACAGGGTTATGGGAGCTCCTACAATGAGCAGTTCTTC
.	13	TRBV7-9	.	TRBJ2-7	CASSKRDNHEQYF	TGTGCCAGCAGCAAGCGGGACAACCACGAGCAGTACTTC
TRBD1	15	TRBV15	.	TRBJ2-2	CATSMGQVNTGELFF	TGTGCCACCAGCATGGGACAGGTTAACACCGGGGAGCTGTTTTTT
.	15	TRBV6-5	.	TRBJ1-4	CASSSEGRANEKLFF	TGTGCCAGCAGTTCCGAGGGTAGGGCGAATGAAAAACTGTTTTTT
.	17	TRBV27	.	TRBJ2-5	CASSFRADGGFGETQYF	TGTGCCAGCAGCTTTCGGGCGGACGGGGGATTCGGAGAGACCCAGTACTTC
TRBD2	23	TRBV15	once	TRBJ2-7	CATSRASGGDRATSGRPPYEQYF	TGTGCCACCAGCAGAGCTTCGGGGGGTGACAGGGCAACTAGCGGGAGGCCCCCCTACGAGCAGTACTTC
TRBD1	18	TRBV4-1	.	TRBJ2-7	CASSSRARGGQGPYEQYF	TGCGCCAGCAGCTCCCGCGCGCGAGGGGGACAGGGCCCCTACGAGCAGTACTTC
.	18	TRBV6-1	.	TRBJ2-7	CASSEARRRTTSSYEQYF	TGTGCCAGCAGTGAAGCGAGGAGGAGGACCACCAGCTCCTACGAGCAGTACTTC
.	16	TRBV19	.	TRBJ2-1	CASSIDPISSYNEQFF	TGTGCCAGTAGTATAGATCCGATCAGCTCCTACAATGAGCAGTTCTTC
.	14	TRBV7-2	once	TRBJ2-1	CASSPEGDGGEQFF	TGTGCCAGCAGCCCCGAAGGGGACGGGGGTGAGCAGTTCTTC
TRBD1	18	TRBV7-2	.	TRBJ1-2	CASSPRVGQNDLNYGYTF	TGTGCCAGCAGCCCCCGTGTGGGACAGAACGATTTAAACTATGGCTACACCTTC
TRBD2	14	TRBV28	.	TRBJ2-3	CASSFRGGTDTQYF	TGTGCCAGCAGTTTTCGGGGAGGGACAGATACGCAGTATTTT
TRBD1	15	TRBV6-5	.	TRBJ1-5	CASSPQGTRDQPQHF	TGTGCCAGCAGCCCACAGGGGACAAGGGATCAGCCCCAGCATTTT